This TCR beta chain is drawn from a study of spatial heterogeneity in lung cancer. Study overall: The study observed each unique TCR and UMI combination more than ten times on average in raw reads.

The time point here: sample taken at primary tumor resection. Sequencing covered unsorted whole RNA taken from tumor, nontumor lung or frozen PBMC. On each TCR cDNA molecule, a unique molecular identifier was present. TCRdb processed the 5' RACE reads anew with MiXCR; each CDR3 protein has one entry. The sample has some 2,900 distinct CDR3 sequences; 15% to 20% are singletons. In this sample, this clonotype is medium-sized. Sequencing was performed on normal lung tissue next to the tumor, taken at surgery. The TCR was taken from a male donor with early-stage non-small cell lung cancer.

CDR3 nucleotide sequence: TGTGCCAGCAGCCAAGGGGATGGACTAGCCGGTAGACAGCAGTACTTC. As protein: CASSQGDGLAGRQQYF. The chain employs TRBV4-2 and TRBJ2-7; 8 nucleotides agree with TRBD2. Germline V gene sequence: CDR1 LGHNA, CDR2 YNFKEQ. Trimming removed 1 base from V and 8 bases from J; junction bases left unmatched: 13. There are 16 residues in the CDR3.